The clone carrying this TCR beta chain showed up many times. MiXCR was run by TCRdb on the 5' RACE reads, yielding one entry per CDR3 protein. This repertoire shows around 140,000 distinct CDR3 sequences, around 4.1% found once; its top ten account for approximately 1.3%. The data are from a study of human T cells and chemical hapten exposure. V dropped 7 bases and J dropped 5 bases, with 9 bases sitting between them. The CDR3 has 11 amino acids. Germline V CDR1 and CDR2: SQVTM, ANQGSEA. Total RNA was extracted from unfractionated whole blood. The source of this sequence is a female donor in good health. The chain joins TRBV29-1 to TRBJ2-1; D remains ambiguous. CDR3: CSATRDNEQFF. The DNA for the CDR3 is TGCAGCGCCACTCGGGACAATGAGCAGTTCTTC.